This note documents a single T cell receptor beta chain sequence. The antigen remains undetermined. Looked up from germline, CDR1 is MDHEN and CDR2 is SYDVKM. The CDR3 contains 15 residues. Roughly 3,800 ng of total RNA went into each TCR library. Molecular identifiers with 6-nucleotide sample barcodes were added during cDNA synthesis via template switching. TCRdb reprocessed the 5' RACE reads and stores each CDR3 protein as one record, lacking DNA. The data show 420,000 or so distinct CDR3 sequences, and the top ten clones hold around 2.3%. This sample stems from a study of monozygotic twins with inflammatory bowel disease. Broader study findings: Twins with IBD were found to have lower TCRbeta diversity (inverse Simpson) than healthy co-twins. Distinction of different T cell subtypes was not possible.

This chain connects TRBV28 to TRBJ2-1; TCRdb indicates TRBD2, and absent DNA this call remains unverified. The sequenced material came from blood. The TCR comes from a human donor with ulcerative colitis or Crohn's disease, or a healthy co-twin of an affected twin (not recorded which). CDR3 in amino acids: CASSLRWEGYNEQFF.